This T cell receptor (beta chain) is from a study of CD8+ T cells in alopecia areata. Following extraction, RNA underwent reverse transcription to cDNA, which served as the sequencing template. This table comes from immunoSEQ multiplex PCR, and its TCRdb copy is limited to in-frame clones, with some not included. The repertoire has about 150,000 clones, 55% of them found once; the top ten carry 4.5% to 5%. This CDR3 comprises 14 residues. Trimming stripped 3 bases from V and 7 bases from J, with 16 bases between. In germline, CDR1 is SGHRS, CDR2 YFSETQ. This clone was observed a handful of times. Antigen: not known. Overall study results and limits: When scalp samples are sequenced, resident alphabeta T cells of normal skin are also captured. Mice showed clearer TCR sharing than patients did, a gap that was possibly HLA-related. Lesional tissue from the scalp (especially in alopecia totalis/universalis) showed higher clonality than normal scalp.

The source is a human donor in good health. V is TRBV5-1 and J is TRBJ1-2; D gene ambiguous. Sequencing was performed on CD4+ T cells sorted from blood. CDR3 sequence: CASSSSGIRGGYTF. CDR3 DNA: TGCGCCAGCAGCTCCTCGGGTATTCGCGGTGGCTACACCTTC.